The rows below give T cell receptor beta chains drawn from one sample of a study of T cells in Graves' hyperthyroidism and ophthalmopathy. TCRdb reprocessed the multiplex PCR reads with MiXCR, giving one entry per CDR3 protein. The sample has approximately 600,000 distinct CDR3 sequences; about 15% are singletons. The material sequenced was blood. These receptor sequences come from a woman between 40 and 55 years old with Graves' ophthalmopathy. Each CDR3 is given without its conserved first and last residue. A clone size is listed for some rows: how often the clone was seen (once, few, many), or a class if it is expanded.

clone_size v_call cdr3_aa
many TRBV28 ASSSPGGWDEQY
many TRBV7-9 ASSHRGAYEQY
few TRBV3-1 ASSQDVVIDTIY
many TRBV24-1 ATSDRQDPYGYT
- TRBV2 ASSEGTRRRVQY
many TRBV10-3 AIKDGGQPEAF
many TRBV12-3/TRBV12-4 ASSWLAGLSGAYYEQY
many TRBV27 ASSTKGGMDTEAF
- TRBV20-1 SARDSGSGSYEQY
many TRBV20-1 SARAGTRGETQY
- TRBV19 AARGPTEAF
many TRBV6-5 ASSYRQGVFYEQY
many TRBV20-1 SARGAPGNIQY
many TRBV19 ASSPPEQGRTEAF
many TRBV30 AWSGAAQETQY
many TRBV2 ASTGLIPGTQY
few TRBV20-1 SAPGVGEETQY
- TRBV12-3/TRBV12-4 ASSLGGLSYNSPLH
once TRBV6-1 ASRDDSRSGYT
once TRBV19 DSSIAGSSYEQY
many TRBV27 ASTRQEQEAQY
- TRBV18 ASSPINLNTGELF
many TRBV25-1 ASSDRDRGGYT
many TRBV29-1 SVGWTSDEQY
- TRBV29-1 SHREGNTGELF
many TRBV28 ASNTPTGGYT
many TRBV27 ASSLQERQPQH
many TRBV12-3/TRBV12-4 ASRPTGANVLT
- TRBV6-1 ASHFPTGSGANVLT
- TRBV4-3 ASSQDGPGAPNYGYT
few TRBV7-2 ASSLRAQTGKNIQY
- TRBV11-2 ASSLVGTSGSRWGREQY
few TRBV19 ASSPPSGSWYNEQF
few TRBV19 ASSGTSGLTGELF
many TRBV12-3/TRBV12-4 ASRSGTYYGYT
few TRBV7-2 ASGWDTEAF
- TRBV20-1 SATSGGAGETQY